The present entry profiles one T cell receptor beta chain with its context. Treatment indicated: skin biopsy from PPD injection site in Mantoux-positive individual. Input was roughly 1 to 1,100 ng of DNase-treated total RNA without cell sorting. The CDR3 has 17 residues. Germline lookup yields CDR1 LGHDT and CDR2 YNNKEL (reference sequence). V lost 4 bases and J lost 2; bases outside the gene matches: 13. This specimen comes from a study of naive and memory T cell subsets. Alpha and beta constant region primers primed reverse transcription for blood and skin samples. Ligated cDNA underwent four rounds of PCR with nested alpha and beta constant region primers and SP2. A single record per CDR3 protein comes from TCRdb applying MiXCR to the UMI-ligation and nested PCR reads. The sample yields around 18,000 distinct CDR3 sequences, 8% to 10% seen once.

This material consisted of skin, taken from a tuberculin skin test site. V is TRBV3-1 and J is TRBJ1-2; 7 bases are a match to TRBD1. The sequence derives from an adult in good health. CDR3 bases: TGTGCCAGCAGCCTTAGACAGGGTCATTCAAGAAACTATGGCTACACCTTC. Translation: CASSLRQGHSRNYGYTF.